These 10 T cell receptor beta chains were all obtained from the same sample, sequenced in a study of T cells in women clearing cervical HPV infection. TCRdb keeps only in-frame clones here, not all; method: immunoSEQ multiplex PCR. The table counts 25,000 to 30,000 clones; 3.7% lies in the top ten. The sequenced sample was blood buffy coat. These receptors all stem from a woman between 18 and 70 years old with a cervical HPV16 infection that either progressed to CIN3+ or cleared (not recorded which).

As concerns this clone: The sequence runs out 3 residues before the end of the CDR3; the remainder is reconstructed from the germline J gene. This sequence joins TRBV7-3 and TRBJ1-2, with 7 bases matching TRBD1. The CDR3 runs 14 residues. V trimming: 6 bases; J trimming: 0 bases; junction bases outside the gene matches: 4. Looked up from germline, CDR1 is SGHTA and CDR2 is FQGTGA. The CDR3 protein is CASSHDRANYGYTF. The part of the CDR3 DNA that was read is TGTGCCAGCAGTCACGACAGGGCTAACTATGGC. Together with reference TRBV7-3 and TRBJ1-2, the CDR3 gives the full variable domain: GAGVSQTPSNKVTEKGKYVELRCDPISGHTALYWYRQSLGQGPEFLIYFQGTGAADDSGLPNDRFFAVRPEGSVSTLKIQRTERGDSAVYLCASSHDRANYGYTFGSGTRLTVV.

As to this clone: The read ends 3 residues before the CDR3 terminus; that terminus is restored from the germline J gene. The chain couples TRBV7-9 to TRBJ2-2; 7 nucleotides align to TRBD2. The CDR3 contains 14 residues. The germline V gene encodes CDR1 SEHNR and CDR2 FQNEAQ (reference sequence). Germline trimming cut 3 bases from V and 4 bases from J; bases unmatched to any gene: 2. CDR3 bases read: TGTGCCAGCAGCTTTCAGCGGGGCACCGGGGAG. Translating gives CASSFQRGTGE. The full CDR3 protein is CASSFQRGTGELFF.

In the case of this clone: Read coverage stops 3 residues before the CDR3 terminus; the germline J gene supplies the remainder. The rearrangement uses TRBV13 and TRBJ2-3, with D possibly matching TRBD1 (6 bases). The CDR3 is 12 amino acids. CDR1 and CDR2 from the germline V gene are PRHDT and FYEKMQ (reference sequence). V lost 5 bases and J 5 bases, leaving 8 bases between the germline ends. Incomplete CDR3 DNA: TGTGCCAGCAGCGAACAGGGAGATACG. This encodes CASSEQGDT. The entire CDR3 reads CASSEQGDTQYF.

To note about this clone: The DNA ends 3 residues before the CDR3 does, and the rest of the CDR3 is filled in from the germline J gene. Other DNA sequences within the sample encode an identical CDR3. The chain links TRBV4-1 to TRBJ2-1; no clear D. V was cut by 1 base and J by 8 bases, with 6 bases left in between. CDR3 length equals 12 residues. In germline, CDR1 is MGHRA, CDR2 YSYEKL. The CDR3: CASSQGADEQFF. CDR3 bases read: TGCGCCAGCAGCCAAGGGGCTGATGAG.

Concerning this clone: Read data end 3 residues before the CDR3 end; the end is taken from the germline J gene. The rearrangement uses TRBV6-2 or TRBV6-3 and TRBJ1-4; D not resolved. This CDR3 comprises 11 residues. Germline CDR1 and CDR2: MNHEY and SVGEGT. V was trimmed by 4 bases and J by 10 bases, leaving 7 bases between them. The sequenced part of the CDR3 DNA is TGTGCCAGCAGTTCCACGGGAAAA. This encodes CASSSTGK. The whole CDR3 region reads CASSSTGKLFF.

Regarding this clone: Read coverage stops 3 residues before the CDR3 terminus; the germline J gene supplies the remainder. V gene TRBV19 combines with J gene TRBJ1-5; D remains unclear. The length of the CDR3 is 14 residues. With 0 bases removed from V and 8 bases from J, the gap between germline ends came to 11 bases. CDR1 and CDR2 (germline): LNHDA, SQIVND (reference sequence). CDR3 DNA, as far as it was read: TGTGCCAGTAGTATAGACAGGTTTTTGGAGCCC. Translated, it gives CASSIDRFLEP. The full CDR3 protein is CASSIDRFLEPQHF.

For this clone: The read stops 3 residues short of the end of the CDR3; the missing end is completed from the germline J gene. The V call is TRBV19, the J call TRBJ1-1; TRBD1 agrees at 8 bases. V was clipped by 6 bases and J by 5 bases; unmatched bases: 5. This CDR3 is built from 13 residues. Germline CDR1 is LNHDA and CDR2 is SQIVND (reference sequence). The CDR3 bases that were read are TGTGCCAGTAGCGGACAGGGAAGGACTGAA. Translating it yields CASSGQGRTE. In full, the CDR3 is CASSGQGRTEAFF.

With respect to this clone: With the read ending 3 residues before the CDR3 end, the germline J gene is used to fill in that end. The chain couples TRBV19 to TRBJ1-2; TRBD1 is a possible D gene (5 bases). There are 14 residues in the CDR3. Trimming shortened V by 4 bases and J by 3 bases, and 12 bases separated the two germline ends. The germline V gene encodes CDR1 LNHDA and CDR2 SQIVND (reference sequence). The sequenced CDR3 bases are TGTGCCAGTAGTACCCCAATGACAGACTATGGC. This encodes CASSTPMTDYG. The whole CDR3 sequence is CASSTPMTDYGYTF. The full variable domain, with the rest looked up from reference TRBV19 and TRBJ1-2, is DGGITQSPKYLFRKEGQNVTLSCEQNLNHDAMYWYRQDPGQGLRLIYYSQIVNDFQKGDIAEGYSVSREKKESFPLTVTSAQKNPTAFYLCASSTPMTDYGYTFGSGTRLTVV.

As for this clone: The CDR3 extends 3 residues past the end of the read, so its final part is completed from the germline J gene. The chain recombines TRBV6-1 with TRBJ1-1; perhaps TRBD1 as D (5 bases). Germline CDR1 is MNHNS and CDR2 is SASEGT. The CDR3 is made up of 12 amino acids. Between the trimmed V and J ends, which lost 3 bases and 3 bases, there was a span of 5 bases. CDR3 amino acids: CASSDRDTEAFF. The DNA read from the CDR3 is TGTGCCAGCAGTGACAGGGACACTGAA.

Turning to this clone: The read terminates 3 residues ahead of where the CDR3 ends, so the germline J gene completes it. This sequence joins TRBV5-4 and TRBJ2-6; no firm D call. Between the trimmed V and J ends, which lost 4 bases and 3 bases, there was a span of 11 bases. This CDR3 is built from 15 residues. The germline V gene encodes CDR1 SGHNT and CDR2 YYREEE (reference sequence). CDR3 DNA, as far as it was read: TGTGCCAGCAGCCCTTTTCGCGGTGGGGCCAACGTC. It yields the protein CASSPFRGGANV. The whole CDR3 is CASSPFRGGANVLTF.